This TCR beta chain was found in a study of T cell responses to AZD1222 COVID-19 vaccine. This CDR3 region has 15 residues. Germline CDR1 SGHTA, CDR2 FQGNSA. Trimming shortened V by 3 bases and J by 0 bases, and 11 bases separated the two germline ends. The data were produced by immunoSEQ multiplex PCR, yet TCRdb's version contains in-frame clones alone and is incomplete. Of some 96,000 clones in the sample, less than 85% are singletons; the top ten hold 12% to 15%. Second doses were pooled across both intervals (about 4 or about 12 weeks). Study-wide points: Repertoire collection took place solely once the T cell response had peaked. Spike-specific TCR breadth and depth went up after people got two AZD1222 doses.

A remark on this clone: Its antigen is unidentified.

This chain connects TRBV7-2 to TRBJ1-1; no clear D gene. This receptor was obtained from an adult who received the AZD1222 COVID-19 vaccine. The sample consisted of peripheral blood, taken 28 days after the second AZD1222 dose. DNA of the CDR3: TGTGCCAGCAGCTTGGAGCCGGGTCTGAACACTGAAGCTTTCTTT. It yields the protein CASSLEPGLNTEAFF.